The 25 T cell receptor beta chains given below trace back to one sample, sequenced in a study of cytomegalovirus exposure and HLA in healthy donors. The PCR had 60 Vbeta and 13 Jbeta primers. Method: immunoSEQ multiplex PCR; TCRdb's copy keeps in-frame clones and lacks some. Among 97,000 or so clones listed, about three quarters were seen once. The sample comprised PBMCs. Receptor source: a middle-aged man in good health and CMV-seronegative.

CDR3 DNA sequence: TGTGCCAGCAGTTTTGGCCCCGGGACAGGGGGCAATGAGCAGTTCTTC. It translates to CASSFGPGTGGNEQFF. V is TRBV28 and J is TRBJ2-1; TRBD1 agrees at 11 bases. This CDR3 spans 16 amino acids. Germline lookup yields CDR1 MDHEN and CDR2 SYDVKM. Unmatched junction bases numbered 7, after V lost 3 bases and J lost 6 bases.

The genes are TRBV6-5 and TRBJ2-2; D might be TRBD1 (6 bases). Per the germline V gene, CDR1 is MNHEY and CDR2 is SVGAGI. The V end lost 0 bases, the J end lost 7 bases, and 12 bases lay between the germline ends. The CDR3 loop spans 15 amino acids. The CDR3 sequence is CASSYSKGVGGELFF. CDR3 coding DNA: TGTGCCAGCAGTTACTCGAAGGGGGTTGGCGGGGAGCTGTTTTTT.

There are a few counts of this clone. V is TRBV7-9 and J is TRBJ2-7; the D gene is possibly TRBD1 (5 bases). Germline V gene sequence: CDR1 SEHNR, CDR2 FQNEAQ (reference sequence). V was clipped by 1 base and J by 3 bases, with 7 bases between them. CDR3 length equals 13 residues. The CDR3 region has the DNA TGTGCCAGCAGCTTAGGACAGTACTACGAGCAGTACTTC. It translates to CASSLGQYYEQYF.

V and J are TRBV19 and TRBJ1-1; TRBD1 agrees at 9 bases. V shed 10 bases, J shed 6 bases, and the junction held 6 bases outside the gene matches. The germline CDR1 and CDR2 sequences are LNHDA and SQIVND (reference sequence). This CDR3 has 12 amino acids. The CDR3 protein is CATRDRASEAFF. The CDR3, as DNA: TGTGCCACCCGGGACAGGGCTTCTGAAGCTTTCTTT.

The sample holds a few counts of this clone. This chain links TRBV19 with TRBJ2-1; TRBD1 aligns across 8 bases. Germline trimming cut 2 bases from V and 5 bases from J; bases unmatched to any gene: 11. The CDR3 length is 17 residues. The germline V gene has CDR1 LNHDA and CDR2 SQIVND (reference sequence). DNA for the CDR3: TGTGCCAGTAGTATAAGTAGAGGGACAGGCACAAACAATGAGCAGTTCTTC. Translation: CASSISRGTGTNNEQFF.

J is TRBJ2-5 and V is TRBV19; 12 positions match TRBD1. Per germline, CDR1 LNHDA and CDR2 SQIVND (reference sequence). The CDR3 extends over 16 amino acids. The trim removed 4 bases at V and 4 bases at J, leaving 7 bases unmatched. The CDR3 is CASSSMGQGALETQYF. CDR3 sequence (DNA): TGTGCCAGTAGTAGTATGGGACAGGGGGCTCTAGAGACCCAGTACTTC.

This rearrangement joins TRBV18 to TRBJ2-2; 7 positions agree with TRBD1. From germline, CDR1 is KGHSH and CDR2 LQKENI. V lost 4 bases to trimming and J lost 2 bases; unmatched junction nucleotides: 16. The CDR3 is 19 residues long. CDR3 DNA: TGTGCCAGCTCACTTGTTTGGACAGGCGCCGTCCGAAACACCGGGGAGCTGTTTTTT. Translation: CASSLVWTGAVRNTGELFF.

This sequence joins TRBV5-6 and TRBJ1-6; D is uncertain. Trimming left V 0 bases short and J 11 bases short, with 9 bases between. The germline gives CDR1 SGHDT, CDR2 YYEEEE. The CDR3 sequence is 13 residues long. CDR3 nucleotides: TGTGCCAGCAGCTTGGATCAGGCGCCACCCCTCCACTTT. Protein sequence: CASSLDQAPPLHF.

Comment on this clone: The germline gene is not matched at one end of the junction; a read error may be the cause. Within the sample, other DNA sequences also encode this same CDR3. The chain carries TRBV4-3 and TRBJ2-3; unclear D gene. Germline-derived CDR1 and CDR2 are LGHNA and YSLEER. There are 13 residues in the CDR3. This chain's CDR3 is CASSRRLADTQYF. The CDR3 bases are TGCGCTAGCAGCCGAAGACTGGCAGATACGCAGTATTTT.

V gene TRBV5-5 combines with J gene TRBJ2-3; 8 bases fit TRBD2. Germline V gene data show CDR1 as SGHKS and CDR2 as YYEKEE (reference sequence). The V segment lost 1 base and the J segment 5 bases; nucleotides outside the gene matches: 6. The CDR3 is 15 amino acids. The CDR3 here is CASSLQSGGLDTQYF. The CDR3 DNA reads TGTGCCAGCAGCTTGCAATCGGGGGGGCTAGATACGCAGTATTTT. The full variable domain, in which reference TRBV5-5 and TRBJ2-3 provide the parts outside the CDR3, is DAGVTQSPTHLIKTRGQQVTLRCSPISGHKSVSWYQQVLGQGPQFIFQYYEKEERGRGNFPDRFSARQFPNYSSELNVNALLLGDSALYLCASSLQSGGLDTQYFGPGTRLTVL.

The chain recombines TRBV11-2 with TRBJ1-1; possibly TRBD1 for D (5 bases). The CDR3 spans 14 residues. Germline V gene data show CDR1 as SGHAT and CDR2 as FQNNGV. Between the trimmed V and J ends, which lost 5 bases and 4 bases, there was a span of 14 bases. CDR3 loop: CASSPGPFGTEAFF. The CDR3, as DNA: TGTGCCAGCAGCCCAGGGCCGTTCGGCACTGAAGCTTTCTTT.

This clone occurred once. The rearrangement links TRBV6-1 to TRBJ1-6; TRBD1 agrees at 9 bases. Trimming took 2 bases from V and 8 from J; bases not matched to a gene: 1. In germline, CDR1 is MNHNS, CDR2 SASEGT. CDR3 length: 14 amino acids. The CDR3 protein is CASSERQGDSPLHF. DNA for the CDR3: TGTGCCAGCAGTGAAAGACAGGGGGATTCACCCCTCCACTTT.

In DNA, the CDR3 is TGTGCCAGTAGTATCGGCGGGGGCGGGGGGGACACGCAGTATTTT. Residues: CASSIGGGGGDTQYF. V gene TRBV19 combines with J gene TRBJ2-3; 9 nucleotides align to TRBD2. The germline V gene has CDR1 LNHDA and CDR2 SQIVND (reference sequence). Trimming removed 3 bases from V and 9 bases from J; junction bases left unmatched: 10. CDR3 length: 15 residues.

The V and J genes are TRBV2 and TRBJ2-5; 10 bases agree with TRBD2. The CDR3 sequence is 16 residues long. Germline CDR1 is SNHLY and CDR2 is FYNNEI. Germline trimming cut 6 bases from V and 3 bases from J; bases unmatched to any gene: 10. CDR3 in amino acids: CASSEGAGGEKETQYF. The CDR3 region has the DNA TGTGCCAGCAGCGAGGGAGCGGGGGGGGAGAAAGAGACCCAGTACTTC.

This sequence joins TRBV6-5 and TRBJ1-2; TRBD1 matches at 9 bases. Germline V gene sequence: CDR1 MNHEY, CDR2 SVGAGI. This CDR3 is 14 amino acids long. V gave up 4 bases and J gave up 5 bases; unmatched junction bases: 5. In DNA form, the CDR3 reads TGTGCCAGCAGTTCTGGACAGGGGCGGTATGGCTACACCTTC. It specifies CASSSGQGRYGYTF.

Note on this clone: Additional DNA sequences in this sample encode the identical CDR3. The CDR3 loop reads CASGLAGGTGELFF. The CDR3 DNA is TGTGCTAGTGGTTTGGCCGGGGGCACCGGGGAGCTGTTTTTT. The chain couples TRBV12-5 to TRBJ2-2, with D perhaps matching TRBD2 (6 bases). Trimming shortened V by 1 base and J by 4 bases, and 7 bases separated the two germline ends. The CDR3 spans 14 residues. Germline V CDR1 and CDR2: LGHNT, FRNRAP.

The V and J genes are TRBV4-1 and TRBJ1-1; the match to TRBD1 covers 8 bases. Germline V lookup: CDR1 MGHRA, CDR2 YSYEKL. V dropped 1 base and J dropped 1; count of bases not matched to a gene: 2. CDR3 length: 15 residues. The CDR3 DNA sequence: TGCGCCAGCAGCCAAGCCGGACAGGGGAACACTGAAGCTTTCTTT. Translated: CASSQAGQGNTEAFF.

The V gene is TRBV7-6, the J gene TRBJ2-2, with TRBD2 matching over 10 bases. The CDR3 consists of 16 residues. With 1 base clipped from V and 7 bases from J, the junction kept 6 bases outside the gene matches. CDR1 is SGHVS and CDR2 is FNYEAQ in the germline V gene. The CDR3 loop is CASSLGAGGRNGELFF. CDR3 in DNA: TGTGCCAGCAGCTTAGGAGCGGGGGGGCGGAACGGGGAGCTGTTTTTT. Full variable domain (missing parts from reference TRBV7-6 and TRBJ2-2): GAGVSQSPRYKVTKRGQDVALRCDPISGHVSLYWYRQALGQGPEFLTYFNYEAQQDKSGLPNDRFSAERPEGSISTLTIQRTEQRDSAMYRCASSLGAGGRNGELFFGEGSRLTVL.

This chain joins TRBV30 and TRBJ1-3, with 7 bases identical to TRBD1. The CDR3 has 16 amino acids. Germline V gene lookup returns CDR1 GTSNPN and CDR2 SVGIG (reference sequence). Trimming cost V 0 bases and J 0 bases; bases outside gene matches: 5. The CDR3 nucleotides read TGTGCCTGGAGTGTACAAGGGACAGCCTCTGGAAACACCATATATTTT. It is translated as CAWSVQGTASGNTIYF.

Concerning this clone: Other nucleotide sequences from this sample produce the same CDR3. The V call is TRBV11-2, the J call TRBJ2-7, with TRBD1 identical over 9 bases. Germline trimming cut 3 bases from V and 2 bases from J; bases unmatched to any gene: 2. This CDR3 spans 14 amino acids. CDR1 and CDR2 (germline): SGHAT, FQNNGV. CDR3 coding DNA: TGTGCCAGCAGCTTGGACAGGGGCCCCTACGAGCAGTACTTC. It yields the protein CASSLDRGPYEQYF.

The V and J genes are TRBV5-4 and TRBJ2-1; TRBD2 aligns across 9 bases. The length of the CDR3 is 15 residues. The trim removed 4 bases at V and 6 bases at J, leaving 8 bases unmatched. Germline V CDR1 and CDR2: SGHNT, YYREEE (reference sequence). This CDR3 is CASSPLAGAGNEQFF. The CDR3 region has the DNA TGTGCCAGCAGCCCTTTAGCGGGGGCTGGCAATGAGCAGTTCTTC.

The chain couples TRBV6-1 to TRBJ1-5, with D tentatively TRBD1 (5 bases). Germline V lookup: CDR1 MNHNS, CDR2 SASEGT. The CDR3 is made up of 15 amino acids. Trimming took off 4 bases at V and 3 bases at J, with 13 bases between the two ends. CDR3 residues: CASSGGVLPNQPQHF. CDR3 sequence (DNA): TGTGCCAGCAGTGGGGGGGTCCTCCCCAATCAGCCCCAGCATTTT.

The gene calls are TRBV5-4 and TRBJ1-6; TRBD1 agrees at 10 bases. CDR3 length: 15 residues. Germline CDR1 reads SGHNT; CDR2 reads YYREEE (reference sequence). The trim removed 3 bases at V and 7 bases at J, leaving 4 bases unmatched. In DNA, the CDR3 is TGTGCCAGCAGCTCCCGGGACAGGGGCAATTCACCCCTCCACTTT. This encodes CASSSRDRGNSPLHF.

Details on this clone: The junction departs from the called germline gene at one end, perhaps through a read error. The chain uses TRBV5-1 and TRBJ2-2; 9 bases map to TRBD2. The CDR3 has 16 amino acids. CDR1 SGHRS and CDR2 YFSETQ come from the germline V gene. The CDR3 protein is CASGFAGTSRGGELFF. The CDR3 DNA reads TGCGCCAGCGGCTTTGCCGGGACTAGCAGAGGCGGGGAGCTGTTTTTT.

V gene TRBV14 combines with J gene TRBJ2-7; 7 positions agree with TRBD2. The CDR3 is made up of 14 amino acids. Germline V gene data show CDR1 as SGHDN and CDR2 as FVKESK. J gave up 4 bases and V 1 base, and 4 bases lay outside the gene matches. CDR3 amino acids: CASSQGVGGYEQYF. CDR3 nucleotides: TGTGCCAGCAGCCAAGGGGTCGGGGGGTACGAGCAGTACTTC.